This T cell receptor (beta chain) was observed in a study of cytomegalovirus exposure and HLA in healthy donors. Study-level points and caveats: A later analysis revealed that TCR association rates differed between HLA loci, peaking at DRB1 and bottoming out at HLA-C. Altogether, more than 150 TCR beta chains were recorded as cytomegalovirus-associated. Apparent HLA restriction characterized most CMV-associated TCR beta chains in a later analysis. V- and J-gene trimming of TCR beta was linked (in a later analysis) to a missense DCLRE1C variant.

Of note for this clone: Antigen specificity is unknown.

The CDR3 has 15 amino acids. Per the germline V gene, CDR1 is MNHEY and CDR2 is SVGAGI. The V end was cut by 4 bases, the J end by 0 bases, with 10 bases between. A multiplex PCR was run with 60 Vbeta primers and 13 Jbeta primers. Data came from immunoSEQ multiplex PCR; TCRdb stores just in-frame clones and leaves some out. The sample contains over 95,000 clones, around 77% of which appear only once. The J gene is TRBJ2-1, the V gene TRBV6-5; D is perhaps TRBD2 (6 bases). The specimen was PBMCs. The clonotype originates from a middle-aged man in good health and CMV-seronegative. CDR3 sequence: CASSSSDRSYNEQFF. In DNA, the CDR3 is TGTGCCAGCAGTTCTAGCGACCGCTCCTACAATGAGCAGTTCTTC.